A single sample gave rise to the 9 T cell receptor beta chains below, sequenced in a study of type 1 and type 2 diabetes patients. Genomic DNA was the PCR template. A primer set of 30 forward and 13 reverse primers amplified the CDR3. TCRdb fed the multiplex PCR reads into MiXCR, producing one record per CDR3 protein. The repertoire has fewer than 350,000 distinct CDR3 sequences, 40% to 50% of them found once; the top ten carry approximately 13%. The material sequenced was peripheral blood mononuclear cells (PBMCs). These receptors were collected from a man between 18 and 29 years old with type 2 diabetes.

The genes are TRBV9 and TRBJ2-7; unclear D gene. The CDR3 runs 14 residues. The V end was cut by 3 bases, the J end by 5 bases, with 15 bases between. The germline V gene has CDR1 SGDLS and CDR2 YYNGEE. The DNA for the CDR3 is TGTGCCAGCAGCGCACCTGGTCCCTCGAACGAGCAGTACTTC. It is translated as CASSAPGPSNEQYF.

The sample holds a few counts of this clonotype. V and J are TRBV6-4 and TRBJ1-5, with D unclear. Trimming left V 4 bases short and J 2 bases short, with 9 bases between. Germline lookup yields CDR1 MRHNA and CDR2 SNTAGT. The length of the CDR3 is 14 residues. CDR3 DNA sequence: TGTGCCAGCAGTGGGAGGTATGGCAATCAGCCCCAGCATTTT. It translates to CASSGRYGNQPQHF.

To note about this clonotype: A much more abundant neighbour one base away suggests this may be a read error. The chain uses TRBV30 and TRBJ2-5, with TRBD1 matching 10 bases. There are 12 residues in the CDR3. Germline V gives CDR1 GTSNPN, CDR2 SVGIG (reference sequence). DNA for the CDR3: TGTGCTCGGGGACAGGGGCAAGAGACCCAGTACTTC. This sequence encodes CARGQGQETQYF. Using reference TRBV30 and TRBJ2-5 for the parts outside the CDR3, the full variable domain is SQTIHQWPATLVQPVGSPLSLECTVEGTSNPNLYWYRQAAGRGLQLLFYSVGIGQISSEVPQNLSASRPQDRQFILSSKKLLLSDSGFYLCARGQGQETQYFGPGTRLLVL.

V gene TRBV7-8 combines with J gene TRBJ2-3, with TRBD1 matching 8 bases. Trimming took 5 bases from V and 0 from J; bases not matched to a gene: 7. Germline V gene data show CDR1 as SGHVS and CDR2 as FQNEAQ. This CDR3 spans 16 amino acids. The CDR3 coding sequence is TGTGCCAGCAGCCTCGGACGGGACAGGAGCACAGATACGCAGTATTTT. Amino acid sequence: CASSLGRDRSTDTQYF.

This clonotype was found many times. V and J are TRBV10-1 and TRBJ1-6, with D uncertain. CDR3 length equals 14 residues. Germline CDR1 and CDR2: WNHNN and SYGVQD (reference sequence). V was pared by 6 bases and J by 5 bases, with 11 bases between. CDR3 amino acids: CASRESLDNSPLHF. The DNA for the CDR3 is TGCGCCAGCAGGGAATCTCTGGATAATTCACCCCTCCACTTT.

This sequence joins TRBV11-2 and TRBJ2-2; 8 nucleotides match TRBD2. The V gene's germline CDR1 is SGHAT and CDR2 FQNNGV. The V gene end was trimmed by 1 base and the J gene end by 3 bases; junction bases not matched to a gene: 4. CDR3 length equals 16 residues. Here the CDR3 DNA reads TGTGCCAGCAGCTTAGGTCGGGGGGGAGACACCGGGGAGCTGTTTTTT. Translation gives CASSLGRGGDTGELFF.

As concerns this clonotype: The junction and the germline gene differ at one end; a read error may be behind it. The chain carries TRBV2 and TRBJ2-3; D may be TRBD1 (5 bases). Germline CDR1 is SNHLY and CDR2 is FYNNEI. The CDR3 sequence is 15 residues long. CDR3 protein: CATSEKGVFTDTQYF. As DNA, the CDR3 is TGTGCCACCAGTGAAAAAGGGGTTTTCACAGATACGCAGTATTTT. The full variable domain, its missing parts supplied by reference TRBV2 and TRBJ2-3, is EPEVTQTPSHQVTQMGQEVILRCVPISNHLYFYWYRQILGQKVEFLVSFYNNEISEKSEIFDDQFSVERPDGSNFTLKIRSTKLEDSAMYFCATSEKGVFTDTQYFGPGTRLTVL.

This clonotype was picked up a small number of times. The chain joins TRBV7-3 to TRBJ1-2; no reliable D call. Between the trimmed V and J ends, which lost 7 bases and 4 bases, there was a span of 22 bases. This CDR3 region has 16 residues. CDR1 is SGHTA and CDR2 is FQGTGA in the germline V gene. The CDR3 here is CASTLGSPPEVYGYTF. The DNA for the CDR3 is TGTGCCAGCACCCTAGGATCCCCCCCGGAAGTCTATGGCTACACCTTC.

Only a few counts were recorded for this clonotype. The rearrangement joins TRBV6-5 to TRBJ2-5; D possibly matches TRBD1 or TRBD2 (6 bases each). Germline CDR1 reads MNHEY; CDR2 reads SVGAGI. V lost 7 bases to trimming and J lost 5 bases, with 17 bases between them. The CDR3 loop spans 14 amino acids. CDR3 sequence: CASTAEGGGETQYF. The CDR3 nucleotides read TGTGCCAGCACCGCGGAGGGGGGCGGGGAGACCCAGTACTTC.